This T cell receptor (beta chain) was profiled in a study of persistence of HIV-infected CD4 T cells. Study results and limitations: Within sorted populations, more oligoclonal TCRs accompanied more oligoclonal proviruses.

About this clone itself: The antigen is not known.

The CDR3 runs to 14 residues. Deletions cut 3 bases from V and 3 bases from J, with 11 bases between. The germline gives CDR1 LGHDT, CDR2 YNNKEL (reference sequence). The libraries were made with immunoSEQ version 4 in survey mode. Assay used: immunoSEQ multiplex PCR; TCRdb lists only in-frame clones, some missing. This sample carries about 45,000 clones, about 87% of them seen once, and the ten largest clones take approximately 3.2%. Anti-CD3/anti-CD28 beads served as a nonspecific positive control stimulus. Sorting of responding CD4+ T cells relied on upregulated CD40 ligand together with CD69. Sequences were derived from CD4+ T cells sorted from PBMCs after roughly 18-hour stimulation, sampled from a patient who received antiretroviral therapy. The clonotype comes from an adult woman with HIV who was CMV-seropositive. V usage is TRBV3-1 (or the pseudogene TRBV3-2) and J usage is TRBJ2-5, with a tentative D call TRBD1 (6 bases). The CDR3 nucleotides are TGTGCCAGCAGCCAGTACCGGGACAAAGAGACCCAGTACTTC. Translating it yields CASSQYRDKETQYF.